The 9 T cell receptor beta chains below all came from one sample that was sequenced in a study of Ad26.COV2.S vaccination and SARS-CoV-2 variants (dated by TCRdb to about 2021). Receptor amplification or capture employed the immunoSEQ multiplex PCR assay. TCRdb mirrors the immuneACCESS table, restricted to in-frame sequences. Some clones are absent from its copies; in checked studies, under half trace to an unresolved V gene, and the reason for the others is unknown. Here the sample has 250,000 or so clones; roughly 87% occur a single time. Less than 3.5% of the sample belongs to the ten largest clones. Sample treatment or condition, as interpreted from the label and publication: roughly 20 received Ad26.COV2.S at low or high dose, single or two shots; about 5 received placebo; per-sample allocation not given. For vaccine and placebo recipients, the sequenced repertoires came from samples collected on day 63 after the first injection.

The starting material was peripheral blood, obtained in a trial of Ad26.COV2.S vaccine versus placebo. Receptor source: a person between 18 and 60 years old who received the Ad26.COV2.S COVID-19 vaccine or a placebo.

V and J are TRBV11-3 and TRBJ2-1, with 13 positions matching TRBD2. The CDR3 consists of 16 residues. With V trimmed by 5 bases and J by 5 bases, 6 bases remained unmatched. Per the germline V gene, CDR1 is SGHNT and CDR2 is YENEEA. CDR3 DNA: TGTGCCAGCAGCCCCCGGACTAGCGGGAGCCACAATGAGCAGTTCTTC. Amino acids: CASSPRTSGSHNEQFF.

The J gene is TRBJ1-6, the V gene TRBV27, with D perhaps TRBD1 (5 bases). Germline V gene data show CDR1 as MNHEY and CDR2 as SMNVEV (reference sequence). CDR3 length: 14 residues. Trimming took 6 bases from V and 3 from J, leaving 9 bases between them. The CDR3 DNA is TGTGCCAGCAGCACGGACAACTATAATTCACCCCTCCACTTT. Translated: CASSTDNYNSPLHF.

The rearrangement uses TRBV12-3 or TRBV12-4 and TRBJ2-3; D is unclear. The CDR3 sequence is 13 residues long. V lost 6 bases and J lost 2, with 9 bases in between. The CDR3 region is CASSSTYTDTQYF. CDR3 DNA sequence: TGTGCCAGCAGCTCGACATACACAGATACGCAGTATTTT.

The table lists this clone with a count of one. The chain employs TRBV20-1 and TRBJ2-7, with D tentatively TRBD1 or TRBD2 (6 bases each). Germline assignment: CDR1 DFQATT and CDR2 SNEGSKA (reference sequence). This CDR3 spans 11 amino acids. V lost 6 bases to trimming and J lost 5 bases, with 11 bases between them. The CDR3 here is CSARRDNEQYF. CDR3 bases: TGCAGTGCGCGGAGGGACAACGAGCAGTACTTC.

The chain combines TRBV14 with TRBJ1-2; 8 bases agree with TRBD1. V gave up 0 bases and J gave up 6 bases; unmatched junction bases: 3. Germline-derived CDR1 and CDR2 are SGHDN and FVKESK. The CDR3 totals 14 residues. CDR3 region: CASSQDTRGHGYTF. The CDR3 nucleotides read TGTGCCAGCAGCCAAGATACCAGGGGGCATGGCTACACCTTC.

The J gene is TRBJ1-3, the V gene TRBV3-1 (or the pseudogene TRBV3-2); 7 bases agree with TRBD1. The CDR3 length is 16 residues. Per germline, CDR1 LGHDT and CDR2 YNNKEL (reference sequence). Trimming at V came to 4 bases and at J to 1 base, leaving 7 bases not matched to a gene. This CDR3 is CASSPFAGGSGNTIYF. In DNA form, the CDR3 reads TGTGCCAGCAGCCCATTCGCAGGGGGGTCTGGAAACACCATATATTTT.

This chain links TRBV4-2 with TRBJ2-3, with D possibly matching TRBD2 (7 bases). The CDR3 consists of 17 residues. V lost 1 base and J lost 0, with 14 bases in between. CDR1 and CDR2 from the germline V gene are LGHNA and YNFKEQ. The CDR3 DNA reads TGTGCCAGCAGCCAAGGAGGCGGGGGCACTAGCACAGATACGCAGTATTTT. Translating gives CASSQGGGGTSTDTQYF.

This clone was seen only once. This CDR3 reads CASNQRKQYNEQFF. Here the CDR3 DNA reads TGTGCCAGCAACCAACGAAAGCAGTACAATGAGCAGTTCTTC. This chain connects TRBV21-1 to TRBJ2-1. TRBV21-1 constitutes a pseudogene. This CDR3 has 14 amino acids.

The chain joins TRBV7-8 to TRBJ1-4; 8 nucleotides align to TRBD1. Looked up from germline, CDR1 is SGHVS and CDR2 is FQNEAQ. V shed 4 bases and J 5 bases; nucleotides not matched to a gene: 6. CDR3 length equals 15 residues. This CDR3 reads CASSSGQGWNEKLFF. The CDR3 DNA reads TGTGCCAGCAGCTCTGGACAGGGTTGGAATGAAAAACTGTTTTTT.